This entry lists 2 T cell receptor beta chains sequenced from one sample in a study of blood T cell repertoires in COVID-19. Sequencing used immunoSEQ multiplex PCR; TCRdb keeps in-frame clones, though not all of them. The table has 150,000 or so clones, around 80% seen once. The material sequenced was PBMCs or T cells enriched from blood (not recorded which). These receptors were taken from a woman in her fifties or sixties who had recovered from COVID-19.

The chain combines TRBV7-8 with TRBJ1-1, with no clear D. V lost 3 bases, J lost 5 bases, and 13 bases lay in between. This CDR3 is 14 amino acids long. The germline CDR1 and CDR2 sequences are SGHVS and FQNEAQ. Here the CDR3 reads CASSFLGGGTEAFF. CDR3 nucleotide sequence: TGTGCCAGCAGCTTCCTCGGAGGTGGGACTGAAGCTTTCTTT.

The J gene is TRBJ2-5, the V gene TRBV28; tentative D call: TRBD2 (6 bases). Germline V CDR1 and CDR2: MDHEN, SYDVKM. V was shortened by 0 bases and J by 5 bases, with 7 bases between the two germline ends. The CDR3 covers 13 residues. The CDR3 protein is CASSLWGRETQYF. CDR3 nucleotide sequence: TGTGCCAGCAGTTTATGGGGGAGGGAGACCCAGTACTTC.